This TCR beta chain was retrieved from a study of post-analysis software for immune sequencing data. Unique-molecular-identifier-tagged TCR beta cDNA libraries were used. TCRdb passed the PCR reads through MiXCR, listing each CDR3 protein once. Of some 690,000 distinct CDR3 sequences listed, roughly three fifths are singletons. About this clonotype: Its matching antigen is unknown.

Findings and caveats of the study: Elevated frequency relative to controls characterized roughly five TRBV segments in patients, TRBV5-6, TRBV5-1 and TRBV20-1 among them. F-measure co-clustering was strong for batch-matched samples. Significantly decreased normalized Chao1 diversity was recorded for multiple sclerosis patients relative to controls.

This CDR3 region has 10 residues. V was cut by 6 bases and J by 9 bases, with 9 bases left in between. Germline-derived CDR1 and CDR2 are SQVTM and ANQGSEA. Sequenced material: blood. This chain joins TRBV29-1 and TRBJ2-1; D tentatively reads TRBD1 or TRBD2 (5 bases each). The sequence was collected from a girl aged 2-10 years with multiple sclerosis. CDR3 sequence reads: CSVRDVEQFF. DNA for the CDR3: TGCAGCGTCCGGGACGTTGAGCAGTTCTTC.